This TCR beta chain was retrieved from a study of T-cell memory formation after mild COVID-19. Study-level points and caveats: Among clones peaking at day 37 in the second wave, SARS-CoV-2 specificity remained unconfirmed. Pre-infection memory harbored some responding clones, suggesting cross-reactive memory joined.

5'RACE primed from the constant segment yielded TCR alpha and TCR beta cDNA libraries bearing sample barcodes and UMIs. One entry per CDR3 protein results from TCRdb running MiXCR on the 5' RACE reads. The sample records hundreds of thousands of distinct CDR3 sequences, about a sixth being singletons. This CDR3 has 16 residues. The J segment lost 8 bases and the V segment lost 0 bases, leaving 9 bases of the junction unmatched. The V gene's germline CDR1 is LGHNA and CDR2 YSLEER. A word on this clonotype: Its antigen is as yet unknown.

The sample taken for sequencing was PBMCs or a T cell subset sorted from them (not recorded which). This TCR was recovered from a man between 18 and 29 years old who had mild COVID-19 (a few samples of this study predate the infection). Cell type and time point are not known. The gene calls are TRBV4-3 and TRBJ2-4, with 8 bases aligning to TRBD1. The CDR3 loop reads CASSQDLRQGQDIQYF. CDR3 sequence (DNA): TGCGCCAGCAGCCAAGATCTACGACAGGGGCAGGACATTCAGTACTTC.